Below are 13 T cell receptor beta chains sequenced from a single sample in a study of shared clonotypes between healthy human individuals. Profiled with immunoSEQ multiplex PCR; TCRdb holds only in-frame clones, not every one. This sample carries a few million clones, approximately 95% of them seen once, and the ten largest clones take approximately 0.4%. Sequencing was carried out using naive CD4+ T cells from PBMCs. Subset described: CD45RA+ positively selected. The receptors derive from a man aged 18 to 29 in good health. Some clones in this sample may be carry-over from other donors' samples.

This chain joins TRBV4-2 and TRBJ2-2; D possibly corresponds to TRBD2 (5 bases). The germline V gene has CDR1 LGHNA and CDR2 YNFKEQ. Trimming pared 3 bases from V and 7 bases from J, leaving 9 bases between. The CDR3 is made up of 13 amino acids. The CDR3 DNA follows: TGTGCCAGCAGCCAGGCGGAGGTCGGGGAGCTGTTTTTT. This translates into CASSQAEVGELFF.

CDR3 DNA: TGCGCCAGCAGTCCCGACCTCATTATCACTAGCGGGCGAAGCACAGATACGCAGTATTTT. This translates into CASSPDLIITSGRSTDTQYF. The rearrangement joins TRBV5-1 to TRBJ2-3; TRBD2 matches at 9 bases. CDR1 and CDR2 (germline): SGHRS, YFSETQ. The ends lost 5 bases at V and 0 bases at J; junction bases unmatched: 19. The CDR3 length is 20 residues.

V usage is TRBV5-1 and J usage is TRBJ2-1, with TRBD1 matching over 8 bases. The germline CDR1 and CDR2 sequences are SGHRS and YFSETQ. The V and J ends lost 3 bases and 4 bases, in that order; junction bases with no gene match: 21. The CDR3 totals 20 residues. The CDR3 DNA sequence: TGCGCCAGCAGCTCCGCCGTCAGGGGGCCCGGGGCGGCCGATTACAATGAGCAGTTCTTC. Protein sequence: CASSSAVRGPGAADYNEQFF.

This clone was recorded only once. The chain couples TRBV18 to TRBJ1-2, with unresolved D. Germline values: CDR1 KGHSH, CDR2 LQKENI. Trimming shortened V by 0 bases and J by 4 bases, and 9 bases separated the two germline ends. This CDR3 has 14 residues. DNA of the CDR3: TGTGCCAGCTCACCACCGGTGACGGTCTATGGCTACACCTTC. It translates to CASSPPVTVYGYTF.

Comments on this clone: The sample contains more than one DNA sequence encoding this CDR3. The chain joins TRBV5-8 to TRBJ2-5; no clear D. The germline gives CDR1 SGHTS, CDR2 YDEGEE. The germline V and J ends were trimmed by 0 bases and 5 bases, with 2 bases remaining between them. The CDR3 is 11 residues long. The CDR3 DNA reads TGTGCCAGCAGCTTGGTGGAGACCCAGTACTTC. Translation: CASSLVETQYF.

This clone was seen a few times. The rearrangement links TRBV5-5 to TRBJ1-5, with no clear D. The CDR3 sequence is 13 residues long. Germline values: CDR1 SGHKS, CDR2 YYEKEE (reference sequence). The germline V and J ends were trimmed by 0 bases and 11 bases, with 12 bases remaining between them. Here the CDR3 reads CASSLDGRRTQHF. The CDR3 bases are TGTGCCAGCAGCTTGGACGGTCGGAGGACCCAGCATTTT.

On this clone: A read error may explain this, as a much larger clone is one base away. The chain combines TRBV11-1 with TRBJ2-1, with a possible D match to TRBD1 (6 bases). The CDR3 has 12 residues. From germline, CDR1 is SGHAT and CDR2 FQDESV (reference sequence). The ends were cut back, 4 bases at V and 6 bases at J, with 7 bases in the middle. CDR3: CASSSQGNEQFF. The DNA for the CDR3 is TGTGCCAGCAGCTCACAGGGCAATGAGCAGTTCTTC.

The chain combines TRBV5-1 with TRBJ1-2; TRBD1 is a possible D gene (6 bases). This CDR3 region has 14 residues. The V gene lost 1 base and the J gene lost 4 bases, with 11 bases spanning the gap. Germline V gene data show CDR1 as SGHRS and CDR2 as YFSETQ. The CDR3 nucleotides are TGCGCCAGCAGCTTGTTCGGGGGGCCCTATGGCTACACCTTC. Translating gives CASSLFGGPYGYTF.

The chain carries TRBV4-3 and TRBJ2-4, with D possibly matching TRBD1 (6 bases). Per the germline V gene, CDR1 is LGHNA and CDR2 is YSLEER. This CDR3 is 15 amino acids long. Trimming cost V 3 bases and J 9 bases, with 18 bases left between them. In DNA form, the CDR3 reads TGCGCCAGCAGCCACAACCGGGACAACTGGGGCATTCAGTACTTC. Translation gives CASSHNRDNWGIQYF.

The chain uses TRBV6-1 and TRBJ2-1; D call uncertain. The CDR3 loop spans 16 amino acids. Deletions cut 4 bases from V and 7 bases from J, with 20 bases between. Per germline, CDR1 MNHNS and CDR2 SASEGT. The CDR3 nucleotides are TGTGCCAGCAGTGTCGGACCGATACCGTCCAATAATGAGCAGTTCTTC. It encodes CASSVGPIPSNNEQFF.

The chain employs TRBV9 and TRBJ1-1; D gene uncertain. This CDR3 spans 15 amino acids. The V end lost 0 bases, the J end lost 2 bases, and 11 bases lay between the germline ends. CDR1 is SGDLS and CDR2 is YYNGEE in the germline V gene. The chain's CDR3 is CASSVVQGLNTEAFF. The CDR3 nucleotides read TGTGCCAGCAGCGTAGTGCAAGGACTTAACACTGAAGCTTTCTTT.

This chain joins TRBV10-1 and TRBJ2-2; D gene unclear. Trimming removed 0 bases from V and 8 bases from J, with 10 bases in between. The CDR3 runs to 14 residues. CDR1 is WNHNN, CDR2 SYGVQD, per germline (reference sequence). Written as DNA, the CDR3 is TGCGCCAGCAGTGAGTCCCCCGGGTATGGGGAGCTGTTTTTT. Translated, it gives CASSESPGYGELFF.

This sequence joins TRBV11-2 and TRBJ2-1; 11 bases are a match to TRBD2. The CDR3 loop spans 18 amino acids. Germline V CDR1 and CDR2: SGHAT, FQNNGV. V was clipped by 1 base and J by 10 bases; unmatched bases: 15. CDR3 DNA: TGTGCCAGCAGCTTAGGGGGGTTTAGCGGGAGGGCCCGGAGAGAGCAGTTCTTC. Amino acid sequence: CASSLGGFSGRARREQFF.